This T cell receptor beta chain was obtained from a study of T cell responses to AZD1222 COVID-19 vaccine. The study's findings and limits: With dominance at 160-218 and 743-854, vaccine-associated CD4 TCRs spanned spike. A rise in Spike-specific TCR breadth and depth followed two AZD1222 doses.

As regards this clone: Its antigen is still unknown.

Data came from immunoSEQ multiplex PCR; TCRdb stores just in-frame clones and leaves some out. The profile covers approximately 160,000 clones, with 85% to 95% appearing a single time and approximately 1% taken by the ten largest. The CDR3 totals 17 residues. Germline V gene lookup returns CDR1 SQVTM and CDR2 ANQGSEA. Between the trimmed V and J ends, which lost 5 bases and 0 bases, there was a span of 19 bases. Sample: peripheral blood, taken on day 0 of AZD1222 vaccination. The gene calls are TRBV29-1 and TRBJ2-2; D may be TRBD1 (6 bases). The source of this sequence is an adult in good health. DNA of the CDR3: TGCAGCGTTTTACTTGGACAGAACCCCGCGAACACCGGGGAGCTGTTTTTT. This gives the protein CSVLLGQNPANTGELFF.